The T cell receptor beta chain described here comes from a study of neurological immune-mediated disorders. The study's findings and limits: The most TCR clonal expansion was seen in HTLV-1-associated myelopathy, whereas the least was seen in multiple sclerosis, below the level in healthy controls.

Notes on this clonotype: The antigen remains unidentified.

Time point noted: longitudinal time-point 1 (baseline). The study built unsorted libraries from 2 million PBMCs kept at -80 C. V was clipped by 2 bases and J by 5 bases, with 17 bases between them. Germline assignment: CDR1 DFQATT and CDR2 SNEGSKA (reference sequence). This CDR3 has 15 amino acids. As for the cDNA, it was generated by 5'RACE with 10-nucleotide random UMIs. TCRdb called the 5' RACE reads again in MiXCR, with one record for every CDR3 protein. Here the sample spans around 71,000 distinct CDR3 sequences, approximately 14% being singletons. The sequencing input was PBMCs. The chain is built from TRBV20-1 and TRBJ2-3; D perhaps matches TRBD2 (5 bases). The receptor was isolated from a female donor with HTLV-1-associated myelopathy (HAM/TSP). The CDR3: CSARQSSRAGDTQYF. CDR3 in DNA: TGCAGTGCTAGACAATCGTCTAGGGCGGGAGATACGCAGTATTTT.